Presented here are 27 T cell receptor beta chains from one specimen sequenced in a study of blood T cell repertoires in COVID-19. Sequenced by immunoSEQ multiplex PCR; TCRdb stores in-frame clones only, minus some. Of about 250,000 clones listed, about 83% are singletons. Sequenced: peripheral blood. The receptors were gathered from a woman over 75 with COVID-19, enrolled during active disease.

The rearrangement joins TRBV11-1 to TRBJ2-3, with 8 bases fitting TRBD2. V lost 2 bases and J lost 2; bases outside the gene matches: 3. CDR1 and CDR2 from the germline V gene are SGHAT and FQDESV (reference sequence). The CDR3 loop spans 15 amino acids. CDR3 protein: CASSLTGGVTDTQYF. The CDR3 DNA is TGTGCCAGCAGCTTAACGGGGGGGGTCACAGATACGCAGTATTTT.

The rearrangement links TRBV19 to TRBJ2-4; TRBD2 is a possible D gene (5 bases). This CDR3 is built from 13 residues. Germline lookup yields CDR1 LNHDA and CDR2 SQIVND (reference sequence). V was cut by 5 bases and J by 0 bases, with 5 bases left in between. CDR3 nucleotide sequence: TGTGCCAGTAGTGGACTAGCCAAAAACATTCAGTACTTC. Residues: CASSGLAKNIQYF.

This clone was picked up one time. The chain recombines TRBV5-1 with TRBJ1-3, with TRBD1 identical over 8 bases. The CDR3 extends over 16 amino acids. Germline trimming cut 4 bases from V and 2 bases from J; bases unmatched to any gene: 8. Germline CDR1 SGHRS, CDR2 YFSETQ. The CDR3 sequence: CASSLAAGQAGNTIYF. DNA of the CDR3: TGCGCCAGCAGCCTGGCCGCGGGACAGGCTGGAAACACCATATATTTT.

The CDR3 nucleotides read TGTGCCAGCTCACCCAAGACAGGGGGCGCCAATGGCTACACCTTC. This translates into CASSPKTGGANGYTF. V gene TRBV18 combines with J gene TRBJ1-2, with 10 nucleotides matching TRBD1. The V segment lost 3 bases and the J segment 6 bases; nucleotides outside the gene matches: 7. The germline CDR1 and CDR2 sequences are KGHSH and LQKENI. CDR3 length equals 15 residues.

The gene calls are TRBV4-3 and TRBJ1-1, with a weak D call TRBD1 (5 bases). The V and J ends lost 3 bases and 3 bases respectively, with 14 bases between them. CDR1 LGHNA and CDR2 YSLEER come from the germline V gene. The CDR3 runs to 15 residues. In DNA, the CDR3 is TGCGCCAGCAGCCATACCTGGGCAGGGTACACTGAAGCTTTCTTT. Translated, it gives CASSHTWAGYTEAFF.

CDR3 coding DNA: TGTGCCACCAGCAGAGATAGATCCTTGGCGGGATATGGCTACACCTTC. As protein: CATSRDRSLAGYGYTF. This rearrangement joins TRBV15 to TRBJ1-2; D ambiguous. Germline V gene lookup returns CDR1 LNHNV and CDR2 YYDKDF (reference sequence). Trimming shortened V by 0 bases and J by 5 bases, and 16 bases separated the two germline ends. This CDR3 region has 16 residues. Complete variable domain (other parts from reference TRBV15 and TRBJ1-2): DAMVIQNPRYQVTQFGKPVTLSCSQTLNHNVMYWYQQKSSQAPKLLFHYYDKDFNNEADTPDNFQSRRPNTSFCFLDIRSPGLGDTAMYLCATSRDRSLAGYGYTFGSGTRLTVV.

This chain links TRBV7-8 with TRBJ2-3, with D tentatively TRBD2 (5 bases). V was cut by 2 bases and J by 2 bases, with 14 bases left in between. CDR1 and CDR2 from the germline V gene are SGHVS and FQNEAQ. The CDR3 is 16 amino acids. CDR3 sequence reads: CASSLIPSGVTDTQYF. CDR3 bases: TGTGCCAGCAGCTTAATACCATCCGGGGTCACAGATACGCAGTATTTT.

This clone was detected only once. The V call is TRBV19, the J call TRBJ2-3; 7 bases fit TRBD2. After removal of 5 bases from V and 5 bases from J, the junction contained 4 bases not matched to a gene. Germline CDR1 reads LNHDA; CDR2 reads SQIVND (reference sequence). This CDR3 region has 13 residues. The CDR3 DNA sequence: TGTGCCAGTAGTCCGGGGGGAGGAGATACGCAGTATTTT. Encoded protein: CASSPGGGDTQYF.

The chain combines TRBV6-6 with TRBJ1-4, with D hard to call. V was pared by 5 bases and J by 0 bases, with 13 bases between. CDR3 size: 16 residues. Germline V gives CDR1 MNHNY, CDR2 SVGAGI (reference sequence). The CDR3 reads CASSTYQEATNEKLFF. CDR3 DNA sequence: TGTGCCAGCAGTACGTACCAGGAAGCAACTAATGAAAAACTGTTTTTT.

The chain combines TRBV4-2 with TRBJ2-5, with 9 bases lining up with TRBD2. Germline V gene sequence: CDR1 LGHNA, CDR2 YNFKEQ. V dropped 1 base and J dropped 1; count of bases not matched to a gene: 4. This CDR3 contains 16 residues. The CDR3 is CASSQVSGGPQETQYF. In DNA form, the CDR3 reads TGTGCCAGCAGCCAAGTAAGCGGGGGGCCCCAAGAGACCCAGTACTTC.

The chain has TRBV2 and TRBJ2-3; 10 positions agree with TRBD1. Per germline, CDR1 SNHLY and CDR2 FYNNEI. Trimming removed 4 bases from V and 3 bases from J; junction bases left unmatched: 4. The CDR3 contains 15 residues. The CDR3 DNA is TGTGCCAGCAGTGGACAGGGGGCCCGGACAGATACGCAGTATTTT. Amino acid sequence: CASSGQGARTDTQYF.

This clone was counted only a few times. The chain links TRBV28 to TRBJ1-4; TRBD1 is a possible D gene (5 bases). Germline CDR1 and CDR2: MDHEN and SYDVKM. The CDR3 loop spans 13 amino acids. V was pared by 0 bases and J by 7 bases, with 6 bases between. The CDR3 nucleotides read TGTGCCAGCAGTTTATGGGGGGGTGAAAAACTGTTTTTT. Translated: CASSLWGGEKLFF.

This clone was observed a few times. The J gene is TRBJ2-3, the V gene TRBV27, with D possibly being TRBD2 (7 bases). CDR1 is MNHEY and CDR2 is SMNVEV in the germline V gene (reference sequence). The CDR3 sequence is 15 residues long. Trimming pared 2 bases from V and 1 base from J, leaving 10 bases between. The DNA of the CDR3 is TGTGCCAGCAGTTTAGGGGGGGCGGGCACAGATACGCAGTATTTT. This translates into CASSLGGAGTDTQYF.

The genes are TRBV3-1 (or the pseudogene TRBV3-2) and TRBJ1-1; 10 bases agree with TRBD1. J gave up 4 bases and V 5 bases, and 10 bases lay outside the gene matches. This CDR3 has 16 amino acids. Germline V gene sequence: CDR1 LGHDT, CDR2 YNNKEL (reference sequence). The CDR3 spells CASSARDRGTATEAFF. In DNA, the CDR3 is TGTGCCAGCAGCGCCCGGGACAGGGGAACCGCCACTGAAGCTTTCTTT.

The V and J genes are TRBV6-5 and TRBJ1-3, with a possible D match to TRBD1 (5 bases). Germline V CDR1 and CDR2: MNHEY, SVGAGI. The CDR3 has 14 amino acids. Trimming left V 4 bases short and J 4 bases short, with 11 bases between. The CDR3 DNA reads as TGTGCCAGCAGTTCGACAGTAGGGGGAAACACCATATATTTT. This gives the protein CASSSTVGGNTIYF.

This clone came up once. The CDR3 spells CASRDRAGSPLHF. DNA of the CDR3: TGTGCCAGTAGGGACAGGGCTGGATCACCCCTCCACTTT. V and J are TRBV19 and TRBJ1-6, with 8 bases matching TRBD1. The V segment lost 6 bases and the J segment 10 bases; nucleotides outside the gene matches: 5. This CDR3 is built from 13 residues. From germline, CDR1 is LNHDA and CDR2 SQIVND (reference sequence). Filled out from reference TRBV19 and TRBJ1-6, the complete variable domain reads DGGITQSPKYLFRKEGQNVTLSCEQNLNHDAMYWYRQDPGQGLRLIYYSQIVNDFQKGDIAEGYSVSREKKESFPLTVTSAQKNPTAFYLCASRDRAGSPLHFGNGTRLTVT.

The rearrangement joins TRBV5-1 to TRBJ1-1; TRBD1 matches 7 bases. The V gene end was trimmed by 4 bases and the J gene end by 6 bases; junction bases not matched to a gene: 9. The CDR3 contains 14 residues. CDR1 SGHRS and CDR2 YFSETQ come from the germline V gene. The CDR3, as DNA: TGCGCCAGCAGCGCGGATGACAGGGCCCCTGAAGCTTTCTTT. Its translation: CASSADDRAPEAFF. The complete variable domain, with remaining parts taken from reference TRBV5-1 and TRBJ1-1, reads KAGVTQTPRYLIKTRGQQVTLSCSPISGHRSVSWYQQTPGQGLQFLFEYFSETQRNKGNFPGRFSGRQFSNSRSEMNVSTLELGDSALYLCASSADDRAPEAFFGQGTRLTVV.

The chain employs TRBV5-1 and TRBJ2-1, with 7 positions matching TRBD1. The CDR3 is 15 residues long. CDR1 is SGHRS and CDR2 is YFSETQ in the germline V gene. V lost 0 bases and J lost 2; bases outside the gene matches: 2. Here the CDR3 DNA reads TGCGCCAGCAGCTTGGAAGGACAGGCCTACAATGAGCAGTTCTTC. Its protein product is CASSLEGQAYNEQFF.

The CDR3 region is CASSEGGGDRPQHF. In nucleotides, the CDR3 is TGTGCCAGCAGTGAAGGGGGGGGTGATCGGCCCCAGCATTTT. The chain employs TRBV2 and TRBJ1-5; possible D gene TRBD1, 5 bases. Per the germline V gene, CDR1 is SNHLY and CDR2 is FYNNEI. The ends were cut back, 1 base at V and 9 bases at J, with 13 bases in the middle. This CDR3 has 14 residues.

The chain is built from TRBV2 and TRBJ1-2, with D possibly being TRBD1 (5 bases). This CDR3 spans 12 amino acids. V lost 6 bases to trimming and J lost 7 bases, with 12 bases between them. Germline CDR1 is SNHLY and CDR2 is FYNNEI. CDR3 nucleotides: TGTGCCAGCAGATTTCAGGGTGCTGGCTACACCTTC. It yields the protein CASRFQGAGYTF.

V is TRBV19 and J is TRBJ1-4; 8 nucleotides match TRBD1. The CDR3 totals 16 residues. The V gene end was trimmed by 4 bases and the J gene end by 7 bases; junction bases not matched to a gene: 11. Looked up from germline, CDR1 is LNHDA and CDR2 is SQIVND (reference sequence). The CDR3 loop reads CASSKPDGQGGEKLFF. CDR3 in DNA: TGTGCCAGTAGTAAACCCGATGGACAGGGCGGTGAAAAACTGTTTTTT. The full variable domain, its missing parts supplied by reference TRBV19 and TRBJ1-4, is DGGITQSPKYLFRKEGQNVTLSCEQNLNHDAMYWYRQDPGQGLRLIYYSQIVNDFQKGDIAEGYSVSREKKESFPLTVTSAQKNPTAFYLCASSKPDGQGGEKLFFGSGTQLSVL.

The J gene is TRBJ1-3, the V gene TRBV18; a weak D match, TRBD1 (6 bases). Trimming removed 4 bases at V and 8 bases at J, with 12 bases between. This CDR3 is built from 13 residues. CDR1 is KGHSH, CDR2 LQKENI, per germline. The CDR3 coding sequence is TGTGCCAGCTCACGGGGGCTTGAGGACACCATATATTTT. Its translation: CASSRGLEDTIYF.

The J gene is TRBJ2-7, the V gene TRBV3-1 (or the pseudogene TRBV3-2); D is perhaps TRBD2 (7 bases). Germline V gives CDR1 LGHDT, CDR2 YNNKEL (reference sequence). The CDR3 has 15 residues. With 0 bases removed from V and 4 bases from J, the gap between germline ends came to 13 bases. This chain's CDR3 is CASSQDGGGSYEQYF. For the CDR3, the DNA is TGTGCCAGCAGCCAAGATGGGGGGGGCTCTTACGAGCAGTACTTC.

The chain combines TRBV7-9 with TRBJ1-2; tentatively, D is TRBD1 (6 bases). The CDR3 extends over 16 amino acids. V was cut by 5 bases and J by 1 base, with 17 bases left in between. Germline V gene data show CDR1 as SEHNR and CDR2 as FQNEAQ (reference sequence). Here the CDR3 reads CASSVTRDINNYGYTF. CDR3 sequence (DNA): TGTGCCAGCAGCGTCACCCGGGACATAAATAACTATGGCTACACCTTC.

The genes are TRBV19 and TRBJ2-5, with D possibly being TRBD1 (5 bases). Deletions cut 7 bases from V and 0 bases from J, with 15 bases between. CDR1 and CDR2 (germline): LNHDA, SQIVND (reference sequence). The CDR3 loop spans 15 amino acids. CDR3 nucleotides: TGTGCCAGTAATGCAGGGTCCTCGGACCAAGAGACCCAGTACTTC. Its protein is CASNAGSSDQETQYF.

This chain joins TRBV4-1 and TRBJ2-1, with TRBD2 as a possible D gene (5 bases). Trimming shortened V by 3 bases and J by 9 bases, and 15 bases separated the two germline ends. Germline assignment: CDR1 MGHRA and CDR2 YSYEKL. CDR3 length equals 14 residues. DNA for the CDR3: TGCGCCAGCAGCCACCCCAGAGGGAATCCTGAGCAGTTCTTC. Its translation is CASSHPRGNPEQFF.

The rearrangement joins TRBV28 to TRBJ1-2, with D maybe TRBD1 (5 bases). The germline V gene has CDR1 MDHEN and CDR2 SYDVKM. The CDR3 extends over 12 amino acids. The V end was cut by 9 bases, the J end by 5 bases, with 13 bases between. The CDR3 DNA follows: TGTGCCAGTCTCGGGACTGAATATGGCTACACCTTC. Translation: CASLGTEYGYTF.